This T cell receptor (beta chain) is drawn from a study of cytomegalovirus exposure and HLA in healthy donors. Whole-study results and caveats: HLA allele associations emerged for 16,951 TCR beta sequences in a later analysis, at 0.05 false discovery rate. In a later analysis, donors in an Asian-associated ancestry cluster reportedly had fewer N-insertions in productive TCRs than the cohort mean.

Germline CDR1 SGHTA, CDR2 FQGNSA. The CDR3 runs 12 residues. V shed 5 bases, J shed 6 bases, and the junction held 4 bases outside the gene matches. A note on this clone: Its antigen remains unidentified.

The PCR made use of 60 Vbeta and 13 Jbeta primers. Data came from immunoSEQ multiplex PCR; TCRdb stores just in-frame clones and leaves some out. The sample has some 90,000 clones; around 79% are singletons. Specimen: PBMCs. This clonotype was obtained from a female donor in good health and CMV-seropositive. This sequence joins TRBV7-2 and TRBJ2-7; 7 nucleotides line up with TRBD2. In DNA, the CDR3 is TGTGCCAGCAGCCCATGGGGGGGCGAGCAGTACTTC. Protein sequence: CASSPWGGEQYF.